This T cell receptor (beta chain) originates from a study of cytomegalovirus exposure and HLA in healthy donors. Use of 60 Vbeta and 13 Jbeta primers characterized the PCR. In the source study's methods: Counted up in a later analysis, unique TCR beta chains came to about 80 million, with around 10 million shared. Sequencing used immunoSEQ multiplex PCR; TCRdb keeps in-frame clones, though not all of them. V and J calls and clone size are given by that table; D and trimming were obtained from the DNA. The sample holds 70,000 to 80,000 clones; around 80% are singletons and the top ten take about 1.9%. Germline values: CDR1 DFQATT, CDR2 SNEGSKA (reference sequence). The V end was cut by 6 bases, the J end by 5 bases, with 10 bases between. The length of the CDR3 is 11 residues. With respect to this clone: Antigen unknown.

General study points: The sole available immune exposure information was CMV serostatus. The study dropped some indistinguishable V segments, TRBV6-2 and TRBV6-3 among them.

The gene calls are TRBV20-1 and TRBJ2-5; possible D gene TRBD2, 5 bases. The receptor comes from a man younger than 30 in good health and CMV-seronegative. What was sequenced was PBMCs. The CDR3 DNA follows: TGCAGTGCCCTGACGGGGGAGACCCAGTACTTC. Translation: CSALTGETQYF.